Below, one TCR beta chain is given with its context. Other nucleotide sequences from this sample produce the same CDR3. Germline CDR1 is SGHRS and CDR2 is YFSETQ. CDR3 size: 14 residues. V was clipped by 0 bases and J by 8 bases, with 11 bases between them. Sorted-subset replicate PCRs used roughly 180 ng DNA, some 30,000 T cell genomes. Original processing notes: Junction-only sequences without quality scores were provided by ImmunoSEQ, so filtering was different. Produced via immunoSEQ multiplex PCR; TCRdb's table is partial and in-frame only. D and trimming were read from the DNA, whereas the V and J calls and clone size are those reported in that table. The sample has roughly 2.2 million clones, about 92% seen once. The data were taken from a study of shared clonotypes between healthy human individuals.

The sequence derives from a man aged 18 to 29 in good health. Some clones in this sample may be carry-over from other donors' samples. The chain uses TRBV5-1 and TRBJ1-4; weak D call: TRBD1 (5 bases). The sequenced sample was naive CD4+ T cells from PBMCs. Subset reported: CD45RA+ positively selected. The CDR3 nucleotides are TGCGCCAGCAGCTTGGGCAGGGCGGACGAAAAACTGTTTTTT. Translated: CASSLGRADEKLFF. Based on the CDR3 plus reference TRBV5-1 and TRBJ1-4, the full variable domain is KAGVTQTPRYLIKTRGQQVTLSCSPISGHRSVSWYQQTPGQGLQFLFEYFSETQRNKGNFPGRFSGRQFSNSRSEMNVSTLELGDSALYLCASSLGRADEKLFFGSGTQLSVL.